The 19 T cell receptor beta chains listed next were all sequenced from one sample in a study of T cells in Graves' hyperthyroidism and ophthalmopathy (dated by TCRdb to the late 2010s). Library preparation used multiplex PCR. For sequencing, an Illumina HiSeq 2000 was employed. The TCR beta CDR3 regions were amplified from RNA transcripts. The TCR CDR3 was subjected to a first round of RT-PCR using the HTBI primer set and the Qiagen OneStep RT-PCR kit. TCRdb reran the public reads through fastp at Q25 and MiXCR, keeping productive beta chains. Rows with a matching CDR3 protein are joined into one entry that keeps the most common DNA and genes. Recorded for this sample are about 350,000 distinct CDR3 sequences; approximately 15% of them occurred a single time. The biggest ten clones account for just under 25% of the sample. Sequencing was carried out using blood. These receptors all come from a young woman with Graves' hyperthyroidism.

This clonotype came up many times. This chain joins TRBV20-1 and TRBJ1-1; weak D call: TRBD1 (5 bases). V was pared by 3 bases and J by 5 bases, with 13 bases between. The CDR3 consists of 13 residues. The germline gives CDR1 DFQATT, CDR2 SNEGSKA (reference sequence). The CDR3 nucleotides are TGCAGTGCTAGCTCCGGGACTTTAACTGAAGCTTTCTTT. Translation gives CSASSGTLTEAFF.

J is TRBJ2-2 and V is TRBV28; 7 positions match TRBD2. J gave up 3 bases and V 2 bases, and 3 bases lay outside the gene matches. The CDR3 spans 15 residues. From germline, CDR1 is MDHEN and CDR2 SYDVKM. The CDR3: CASSLMGGYTGELFF. DNA for the CDR3: TGTGCCAGCAGTTTAATGGGGGGGTACACCGGGGAGCTGTTTTTT.

J is TRBJ2-7 and V is TRBV18; D unclear. The length of the CDR3 is 13 residues. The ends were cut back, 5 bases at V and 0 bases at J, with 8 bases in the middle. Germline CDR1 and CDR2: KGHSH and LQKENI. CDR3 residues: CASSVQTSYEQYF. The CDR3, as DNA: TGTGCCAGCTCAGTGCAGACCTCCTACGAGCAGTACTTC.

Ten or more counts support this clonotype. The chain is built from TRBV18 and TRBJ2-1; no clear D gene. Trimming took off 4 bases at V and 4 bases at J, with 17 bases between the two ends. Germline CDR1 reads KGHSH; CDR2 reads LQKENI. The CDR3 totals 16 residues. The DNA for the CDR3 is TGTGCCAGCTCACTGAAGGGTAGTGGTATATACAATGAGCAGTTCTTC. Translation: CASSLKGSGIYNEQFF.

The sample holds a few counts of this clonotype. V and J are TRBV9 and TRBJ2-3, with unresolved D. Germline loops: CDR1 SGDLS, CDR2 YYNGEE. Trimming left V 0 bases short and J 0 bases short, with 11 bases between. CDR3 length equals 16 residues. The CDR3 loop reads CASSVGDQSSTDTQYF. The CDR3 region has the DNA TGTGCCAGCAGCGTAGGCGACCAGTCTAGCACAGATACGCAGTATTTT. Supplemented by reference TRBV9 and TRBJ2-3, the full variable domain reads DSGVTQTPKHLITATGQRVTLRCSPRSGDLSVYWYQQSLDQGLQFLIQYYNGEERAKGNILERFSAQQFPDLHSELNLSSLELGDSALYFCASSVGDQSSTDTQYFGPGTRLTVL.

A few counts support this clonotype. The rearrangement joins TRBV29-1 to TRBJ2-7; possible D gene TRBD1, 6 bases. Trimming removed 3 bases at V and 3 bases at J, with 15 bases between. The CDR3 totals 14 residues. CDR1 SQVTM and CDR2 ANQGSEA come from the germline V gene. The CDR3 spells CSVEEDSTHYEQYF. The CDR3 coding sequence is TGCAGCGTTGAGGAGGACAGCACCCACTACGAGCAGTACTTC.

This clonotype was recorded many times. The rearrangement links TRBV18 to TRBJ2-1, with 9 positions matching TRBD2. CDR3 size: 14 residues. Germline-derived CDR1 and CDR2 are KGHSH and LQKENI. The V and J ends lost 3 bases and 5 bases, in that order; junction bases with no gene match: 2. CDR3 bases: TGTGCCAGCTCACCGGGACTAGCAGACAATGAGCAGTTCTTC. This codes for CASSPGLADNEQFF.

The chain couples TRBV4-1 to TRBJ2-7; D possibly corresponds to TRBD1 (6 bases). The germline V gene has CDR1 MGHRA and CDR2 YSYEKL. V was cut by 4 bases and J by 7 bases, with 20 bases left in between. The CDR3 length is 15 residues. The CDR3 DNA sequence: TGCGCCAGCAGCCCCTACGGGACAATTCCTCCGGAGCAGTACTTC. Its protein product is CASSPYGTIPPEQYF.

The chain uses TRBV7-2 and TRBJ2-7; 7 positions match TRBD2. The CDR3 runs to 16 residues. V trimming: 5 bases; J trimming: 3 bases; junction bases outside the gene matches: 13. CDR1 SGHTA and CDR2 FQGNSA come from the germline V gene. The CDR3 DNA reads as TGTGCCAGCAGCAACACCTACGCGGGAGTAAACTACGAGCAGTACTTC. Its translation is CASSNTYAGVNYEQYF. The variable domain in full, with the rest retrieved from reference TRBV7-2 and TRBJ2-7, is GAGVSQSPSNKVTEKGKDVELRCDPISGHTALYWYRQSLGQGLEFLIYFQGNSAPDKSGLPSDRFSAERTGGSVSTLTIQRTQQEDSAVYLCASSNTYAGVNYEQYFGPGTRLTVT.

This clonotype appeared a few times. The J gene is TRBJ2-4, the V gene TRBV9; 7 bases agree with TRBD2. This CDR3 has 16 amino acids. The V segment lost 0 bases and the J segment 2 bases; nucleotides outside the gene matches: 5. The germline gives CDR1 SGDLS, CDR2 YYNGEE. This CDR3 is CASSVGGRQTKNIQYF. The CDR3 DNA sequence: TGTGCCAGCAGCGTAGGCGGGAGACAGACCAAAAACATTCAGTACTTC. Supplemented by reference TRBV9 and TRBJ2-4, the full variable domain reads DSGVTQTPKHLITATGQRVTLRCSPRSGDLSVYWYQQSLDQGLQFLIQYYNGEERAKGNILERFSAQQFPDLHSELNLSSLELGDSALYFCASSVGGRQTKNIQYFGAGTRLSVL.

This clonotype has a count of ten or more. The V and J genes are TRBV6-2 or TRBV6-3 and TRBJ2-1; D unresolved. The V and J ends lost 0 bases and 0 bases respectively, with 6 bases between them. CDR1 is MNHEY and CDR2 is SVGEGT in the germline V gene. The CDR3 loop spans 15 amino acids. DNA of the CDR3: TGTGCCAGCAGTTACTCTGCGGCCTCCTACAATGAGCAGTTCTTC. Residues: CASSYSAASYNEQFF.

In its sample, this clonotype was seen a few times. This chain joins TRBV11-2 and TRBJ2-3, with 11 bases aligning to TRBD2. This CDR3 is built from 17 residues. Germline V gives CDR1 SGHAT, CDR2 FQNNGV. V lost 4 bases, J lost 8 bases, and 14 bases stayed unmatched. Here the CDR3 reads CASSSKLAGAGIGTQYF. The CDR3 coding sequence is TGTGCCAGCAGCTCTAAACTAGCGGGGGCGGGGATCGGTACGCAGTATTTT.

This clonotype was recorded a few times. V and J are TRBV20-1 and TRBJ2-3; D is unresolved. The germline V gene encodes CDR1 DFQATT and CDR2 SNEGSKA (reference sequence). This CDR3 region has 13 residues. CDR3 sequence (DNA): TGCAGCGGCAGAGCAGAAGCCACAGATACGCAGTATTTT. Protein product: CSGRAEATDTQYF.

This clonotype has more than one count but fewer than ten. The chain links TRBV6-2 or TRBV6-3 to TRBJ2-3, with 11 nucleotides matching TRBD2. Germline V CDR1 and CDR2: MNHEY, SVGEGT. The CDR3 is made up of 15 amino acids. The trim removed 5 bases at V and 2 bases at J, leaving 3 bases unmatched. The CDR3 is CASSRLAGYTDTQYF. The CDR3 DNA reads as TGTGCCAGCAGTCGACTAGCGGGATACACAGATACGCAGTATTTT.

This clonotype has at least ten counts. V is TRBV27 and J is TRBJ1-5; tentatively, D is TRBD1 (6 bases). V shed 4 bases and J shed 1 base, with 20 bases lying between them. The CDR3 is 18 amino acids. The germline CDR1 and CDR2 sequences are MNHEY and SMNVEV (reference sequence). The CDR3 nucleotides are TGTGCCAGCAGTTCCACCCTCGTTAGGGGGGTGAGCAATCAGCCCCAGCATTTT. It translates to CASSSTLVRGVSNQPQHF.

This clonotype was observed a handful of times. This chain joins TRBV27 and TRBJ1-5; TRBD1 matches 9 bases. The CDR3 consists of 19 residues. Germline V gives CDR1 MNHEY, CDR2 SMNVEV (reference sequence). Losses at the gene ends were 3 bases for V and 7 bases for J; bases not matched to a gene: 19. CDR3 in DNA: TGTGCCAGCAGTTTGAGAGACGAACCGGGACAGGGTCGGAGCCAGCCCCAGCATTTT. This translates into CASSLRDEPGQGRSQPQHF.

The sample holds many counts of this clonotype. This chain uses TRBV6-1 with TRBJ2-3, with 10 bases that match TRBD2. There are 15 residues in the CDR3. V lost 6 bases, J lost 5 bases, and 8 bases stayed unmatched. Germline CDR1 MNHNS, CDR2 SASEGT. CDR3 residues: CASSGEREGGDTQYF. The CDR3 nucleotides read TGTGCCAGCAGCGGAGAGCGGGAGGGTGGAGATACGCAGTATTTT.

This clonotype was seen a few times. This chain uses TRBV19 with TRBJ1-2, with TRBD1 identical over 9 bases. Germline V gene lookup returns CDR1 LNHDA and CDR2 SQIVND (reference sequence). The J segment lost 7 bases and the V segment lost 6 bases, leaving 6 bases of the junction unmatched. CDR3 size: 13 residues. The CDR3 DNA reads TGTGCCAGTAGGATCGGACAGGGGATTGGCTACACCTTC. Its protein product is CASRIGQGIGYTF.

A few counts support this clonotype. This chain links TRBV7-2 with TRBJ2-3; TRBD2 matches 8 bases. The CDR3 is 17 amino acids. The germline CDR1 and CDR2 sequences are SGHTA and FQGNSA. The J segment lost 2 bases and the V segment lost 5 bases, leaving 12 bases of the junction unmatched. In DNA form, the CDR3 reads TGTGCCAGCAGCGAACCCTACACAGCGGGGGACACAGATACGCAGTATTTT. Its translation is CASSEPYTAGDTDTQYF.